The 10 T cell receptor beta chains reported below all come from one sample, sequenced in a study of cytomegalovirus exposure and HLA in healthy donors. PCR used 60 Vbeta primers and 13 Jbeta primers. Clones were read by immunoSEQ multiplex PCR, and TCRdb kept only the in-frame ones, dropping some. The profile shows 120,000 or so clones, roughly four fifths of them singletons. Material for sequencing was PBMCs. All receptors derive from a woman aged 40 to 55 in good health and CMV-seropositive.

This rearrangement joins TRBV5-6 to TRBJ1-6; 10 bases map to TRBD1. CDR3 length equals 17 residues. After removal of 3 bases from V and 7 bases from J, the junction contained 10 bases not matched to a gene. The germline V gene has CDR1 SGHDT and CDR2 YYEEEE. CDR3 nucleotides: TGTGCCAGCAGCTGGGGACAGGGGTCTTCTTGGAATTCACCCCTCCACTTT. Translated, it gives CASSWGQGSSWNSPLHF.

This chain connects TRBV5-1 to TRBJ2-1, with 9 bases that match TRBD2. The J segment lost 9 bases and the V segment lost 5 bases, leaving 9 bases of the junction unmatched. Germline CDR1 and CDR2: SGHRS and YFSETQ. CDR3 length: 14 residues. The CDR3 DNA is TGCGCCAGCAGACACGGGACTAGCCGCCTTGAGCAGTTCTTC. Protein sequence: CASRHGTSRLEQFF.

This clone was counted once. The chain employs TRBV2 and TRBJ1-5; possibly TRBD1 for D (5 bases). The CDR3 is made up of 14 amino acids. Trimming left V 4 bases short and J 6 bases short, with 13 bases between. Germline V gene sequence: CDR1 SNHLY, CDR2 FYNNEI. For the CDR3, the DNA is TGTGCCAGCAGTGGAACGGGGGTCCCTCAGCCCCAGCATTTT. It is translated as CASSGTGVPQPQHF.

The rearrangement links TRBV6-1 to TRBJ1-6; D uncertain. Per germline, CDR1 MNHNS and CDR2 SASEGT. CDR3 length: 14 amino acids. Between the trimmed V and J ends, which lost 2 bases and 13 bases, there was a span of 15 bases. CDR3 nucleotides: TGTGCCAGCAGTGAAAACGAGGCGGCTATGCCCCTCCACTTT. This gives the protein CASSENEAAMPLHF.

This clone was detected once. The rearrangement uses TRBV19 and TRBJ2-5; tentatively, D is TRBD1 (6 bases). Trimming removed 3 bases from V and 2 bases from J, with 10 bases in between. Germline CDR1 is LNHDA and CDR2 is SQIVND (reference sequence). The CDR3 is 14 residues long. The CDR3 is CASSIGTIQETQYF. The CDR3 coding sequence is TGTGCCAGTAGTATCGGGACAATACAAGAGACCCAGTACTTC.

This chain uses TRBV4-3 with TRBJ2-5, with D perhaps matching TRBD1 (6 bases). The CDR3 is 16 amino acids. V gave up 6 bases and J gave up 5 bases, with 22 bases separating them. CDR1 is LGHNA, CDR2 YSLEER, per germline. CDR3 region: CASSRARGMGTETQYF. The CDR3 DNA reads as TGCGCCAGCAGTAGGGCAAGGGGGATGGGGACCGAGACCCAGTACTTC.

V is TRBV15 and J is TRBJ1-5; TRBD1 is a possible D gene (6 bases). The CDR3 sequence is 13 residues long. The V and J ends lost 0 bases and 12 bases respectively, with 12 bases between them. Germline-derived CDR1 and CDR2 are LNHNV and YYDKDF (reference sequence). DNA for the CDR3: TGTGCCACCAGCAGAGAATTGGACAGTATCCAGCATTTT. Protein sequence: CATSRELDSIQHF.

CDR3: CASSLDQAPNEQFF. The CDR3 nucleotides are TGTGCCAGCAGCTTAGATCAGGCCCCCAATGAGCAGTTCTTC. V gene TRBV11-3 combines with J gene TRBJ2-1; unclear D gene. The CDR3 has 14 amino acids. V was pared by 0 bases and J by 6 bases, with 9 bases between. CDR1 and CDR2 from the germline V gene are SGHNT and YENEEA. Filled out from reference TRBV11-3 and TRBJ2-1, the complete variable domain reads EAGVVQSPRYKIIEKKQPVAFWCNPISGHNTLYWYLQNLGQGPELLIRYENEEAVDDSQLPKDRFSAERLKGVDSTLKIQPAELGDSAVYLCASSLDQAPNEQFFGPGTRLTVL.

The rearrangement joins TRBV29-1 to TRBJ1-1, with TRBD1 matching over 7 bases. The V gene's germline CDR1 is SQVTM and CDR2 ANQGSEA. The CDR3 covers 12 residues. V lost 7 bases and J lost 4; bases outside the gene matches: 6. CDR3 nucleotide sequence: TGCAGCGCTATAGCAGGGGGCACTGAAGCTTTCTTT. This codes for CSAIAGGTEAFF.

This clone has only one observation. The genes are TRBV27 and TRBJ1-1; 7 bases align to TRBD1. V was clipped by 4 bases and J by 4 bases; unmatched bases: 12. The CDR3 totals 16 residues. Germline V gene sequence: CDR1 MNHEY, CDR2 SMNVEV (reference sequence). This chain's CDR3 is CASSSSQGTLGTEAFF. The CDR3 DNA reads TGTGCCAGCAGTTCGTCACAGGGGACCTTGGGCACTGAAGCTTTCTTT.